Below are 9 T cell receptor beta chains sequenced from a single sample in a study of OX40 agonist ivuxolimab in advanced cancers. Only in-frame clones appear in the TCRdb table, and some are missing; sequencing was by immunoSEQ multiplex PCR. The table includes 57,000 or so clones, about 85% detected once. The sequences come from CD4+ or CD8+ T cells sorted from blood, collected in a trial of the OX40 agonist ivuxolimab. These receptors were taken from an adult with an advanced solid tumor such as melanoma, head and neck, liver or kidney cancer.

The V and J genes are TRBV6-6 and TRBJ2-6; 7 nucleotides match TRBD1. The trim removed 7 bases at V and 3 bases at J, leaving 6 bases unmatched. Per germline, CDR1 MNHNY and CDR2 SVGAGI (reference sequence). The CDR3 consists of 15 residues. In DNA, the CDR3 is TGTGCCAGCACCCCAACAGGGGATGGGGCCAACGTCCTGACTTTC. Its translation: CASTPTGDGANVLTF.

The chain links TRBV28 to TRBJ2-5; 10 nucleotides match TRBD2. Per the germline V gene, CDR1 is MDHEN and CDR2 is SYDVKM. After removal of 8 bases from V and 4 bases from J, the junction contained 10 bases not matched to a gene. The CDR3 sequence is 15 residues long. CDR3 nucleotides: TGTGCCAGCTTCCCGGTGCTAGCGGGAGTAGAGACCCAGTACTTC. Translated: CASFPVLAGVETQYF.

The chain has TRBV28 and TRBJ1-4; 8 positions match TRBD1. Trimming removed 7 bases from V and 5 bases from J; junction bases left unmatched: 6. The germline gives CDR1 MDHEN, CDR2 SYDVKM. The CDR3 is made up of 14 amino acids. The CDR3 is CASTFRGRNEKLFF. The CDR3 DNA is TGTGCCAGCACCTTCAGGGGGCGGAATGAAAAACTGTTTTTT.

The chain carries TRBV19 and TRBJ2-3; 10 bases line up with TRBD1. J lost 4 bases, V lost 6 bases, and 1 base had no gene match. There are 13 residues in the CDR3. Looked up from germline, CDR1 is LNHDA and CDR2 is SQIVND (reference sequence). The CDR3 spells CASRTGGADTQYF. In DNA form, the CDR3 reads TGTGCCAGTAGGACAGGGGGCGCAGATACGCAGTATTTT.

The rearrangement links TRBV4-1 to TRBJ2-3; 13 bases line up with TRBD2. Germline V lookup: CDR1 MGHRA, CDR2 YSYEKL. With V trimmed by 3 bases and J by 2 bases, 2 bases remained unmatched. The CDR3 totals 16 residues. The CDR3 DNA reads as TGCGCCAGCAGCCAGGGACTAGCGGGGCACACAGATACGCAGTATTTT. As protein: CASSQGLAGHTDTQYF.

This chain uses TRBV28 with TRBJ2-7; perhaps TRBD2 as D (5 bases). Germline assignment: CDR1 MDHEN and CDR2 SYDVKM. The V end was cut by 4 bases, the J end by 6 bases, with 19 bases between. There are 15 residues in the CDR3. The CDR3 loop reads CASSYGRLAASEQYF. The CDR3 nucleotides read TGTGCCAGCAGTTACGGAAGGCTAGCAGCGAGCGAGCAGTACTTC. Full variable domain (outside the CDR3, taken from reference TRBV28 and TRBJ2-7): DVKVTQSSRYLVKRTGEKVFLECVQDMDHENMFWYRQDPGLGLRLIYFSYDVKMKEKGDIPEGYSVSREKKERFSLILESASTNQTSMYLCASSYGRLAASEQYFGPGTRLTVT.

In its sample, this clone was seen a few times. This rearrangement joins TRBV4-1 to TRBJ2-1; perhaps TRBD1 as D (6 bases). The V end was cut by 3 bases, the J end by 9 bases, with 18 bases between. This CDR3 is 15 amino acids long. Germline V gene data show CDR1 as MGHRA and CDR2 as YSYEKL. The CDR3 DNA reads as TGCGCCAGCAGCCACGGACCGGACAGTAACGGTGAGCAGTTCTTC. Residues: CASSHGPDSNGEQFF.

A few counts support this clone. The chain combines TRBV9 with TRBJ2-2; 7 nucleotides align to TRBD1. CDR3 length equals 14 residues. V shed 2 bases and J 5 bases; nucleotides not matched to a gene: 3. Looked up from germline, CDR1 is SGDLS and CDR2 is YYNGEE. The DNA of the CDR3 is TGTGCCAGCAGCGTTACAGGGGTGACCGGGGAGCTGTTTTTT. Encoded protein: CASSVTGVTGELFF. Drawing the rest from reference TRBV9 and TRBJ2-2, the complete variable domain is DSGVTQTPKHLITATGQRVTLRCSPRSGDLSVYWYQQSLDQGLQFLIQYYNGEERAKGNILERFSAQQFPDLHSELNLSSLELGDSALYFCASSVTGVTGELFFGEGSRLTVL.

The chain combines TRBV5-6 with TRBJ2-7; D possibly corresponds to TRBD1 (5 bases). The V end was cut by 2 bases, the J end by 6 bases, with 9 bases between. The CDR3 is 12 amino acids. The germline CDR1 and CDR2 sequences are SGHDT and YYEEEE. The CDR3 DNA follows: TGTGCCAGCAGCTTAGGGGTCGGCGAGCAGTACTTC. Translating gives CASSLGVGEQYF.